This TCR beta chain was captured by sequencing in a study of T cell responses to AZD1222 COVID-19 vaccine. The study, taken as a whole, reports: Nearly half of the spike-specific TCRs reportedly recognize variant regions that carry no mutations. Most donors were white British and more were female, and clonal diversity was possibly underestimated. Spike-specific TCR breadth and depth grew following two AZD1222 doses. Samples come after the peak T cell response, not at day 14.

This clone was seen only a few times. What it binds is unknown. Other nucleotide sequences in the sample specify the same CDR3. This CDR3 contains 11 residues. V lost 8 bases and J 3 bases, leaving 8 bases between the germline ends. Germline V gene lookup returns CDR1 MNHEY and CDR2 SMNVEV (reference sequence). Assay used: immunoSEQ multiplex PCR; TCRdb lists only in-frame clones, some missing. The profile shows about 190,000 clones, 94% of them singletons. The chain links TRBV27 to TRBJ2-7; tentatively, D is TRBD2 (5 bases). Specimen: peripheral blood, collected on day 0 of AZD1222 vaccination. This TCR derives from an adult in good health. This chain's CDR3 is CASSSGYEQYF. The DNA for the CDR3 is TGTGCCAGCTCAAGCGGCTACGAGCAGTACTTC.